These T cell receptor beta chains were read from a single sample in a study of T cell changes during pregnancy in multiple sclerosis. TCRdb keeps only in-frame clones here, not all; method: immunoSEQ multiplex PCR. The profile shows approximately 30,000 clones, around 90% of them singletons. The specimen was CD4+ T cells from peripheral blood mononuclear cells, collected in the first trimester of pregnancy. The source is a female donor in good health, enrolled as a control in a pregnancy study. Both conserved end residues are part of each CDR3. The D gene is left open where the match is weak. Clone size is shown for a subset of rows, as once, few, many or a class of expanded clone.

J | size | V | length | D | CDR3 | DNA
TRBJ2-3 | NA | TRBV15 | 16 | TRBD2 | CATSLPWTSGTDTQYF | TGTGCCACCAGTTTACCATGGACTAGCGGCACAGATACGCAGTATTTT
TRBJ2-7 | NA | TRBV6-5 | 14 | TRBD1 | CASSYGRQGYEQYF | TGTGCCAGCAGTTACGGTCGACAGGGCTACGAGCAGTACTTC
TRBJ1-1 | few | TRBV9 | 13 | NA | CAMRTPKNTEAFF | TGTGCTATGAGGACACCAAAGAACACTGAAGCTTTCTTT
TRBJ2-1 | NA | TRBV19 | 16 | TRBD1 | CASSIRPQTGWHEQFF | TGTGCCAGTAGTATAAGGCCCCAGACAGGGTGGCATGAGCAGTTCTTC
TRBJ2-3 | NA | TRBV5-1 | 14 | NA | CASSLGGRVDTQYF | TGCGCCAGCAGCTTGGGGGGCCGGGTAGATACGCAGTATTTT
TRBJ2-7 | NA | TRBV11-2 | 13 | TRBD1 | CASSLGQAYQQYF | TGTGCCAGCAGCTTGGGACAGGCCTACCAGCAGTACTTC
TRBJ2-7 | NA | TRBV15 | 17 | NA | CATSPGGLRDGAYEQYF | TGTGCCACCAGCCCCGGGGGGCTCCGGGACGGTGCCTACGAGCAGTACTTC
TRBJ2-3 | NA | TRBV5-4 | 18 | TRBD2 | CASSLPPWTSGSSDTQYF | TGTGCCAGCAGCTTGCCCCCCTGGACTAGCGGGAGTTCAGATACGCAGTATTTT
TRBJ1-1 | NA | TRBV29-1 | 14 | NA | CSVIPGGANTEAFF | TGCAGCGTTATCCCTGGGGGCGCGAACACTGAAGCTTTCTTT
TRBJ1-3 | NA | TRBV6-5 | 15 | NA | CASSYRGGSGNTIYF | TGTGCCAGCAGTTACAGGGGGGGTTCTGGAAACACCATATATTTT
TRBJ2-7 | once | TRBV6-1 | 14 | TRBD1 | CASSQTGPTYEQYF | TGTGCCAGCAGTCAGACAGGGCCAACCTACGAGCAGTACTTC
TRBJ2-3 | NA | TRBV27 | 16 | TRBD2 | CASSITSGSVTDTQYF | TGTGCCAGCAGTATTACTAGCGGGAGCGTCACAGATACGCAGTATTTT
TRBJ2-7 | once | TRBV19 | 15 | TRBD2 | CASSIVLAGVYEQYF | TGTGCCAGTAGTATAGTCCTAGCGGGAGTCTACGAGCAGTACTTC
TRBJ2-3 | NA | TRBV14 | 16 | TRBD2 | CASSQDLSGGRDTQYF | TGTGCCAGCAGCCAAGATTTAAGCGGGGGCCGGGATACGCAGTATTTT
TRBJ1-5 | NA | TRBV19 | 13 | NA | CASSIEVYQPQHF | TGTGCCAGTAGTATTGAGGTGTATCAGCCCCAGCATTTT
TRBJ2-1 | once | TRBV18 | 13 | NA | CASSLLADNEQFF | TGTGCCAGCTCACTTTTAGCTGACAATGAGCAGTTCTTC
TRBJ2-2 | NA | TRBV11-3 | 15 | TRBD2 | CASSSGLAGAGELFF | TGTGCCAGCAGCTCGGGACTAGCGGGAGCCGGGGAGCTGTTTTTT
TRBJ1-5 | NA | TRBV6-4 | 15 | NA | CASSDPGLRGQPQHF | TGTGCCAGCAGTGACCCCGGTTTAAGGGGTCAGCCCCAGCATTTT
TRBJ1-5 | NA | TRBV6-5 | 14 | NA | CASSGGRTNQPQHF | TGTGCCAGCAGTGGTGGACGGACTAATCAGCCCCAGCATTTT
TRBJ1-5 | NA | TRBV10-2 | 13 | NA | CASMSGFDQPQHF | TGCGCCAGCATGTCAGGGTTTGATCAGCCCCAGCATTTT
TRBJ1-1 | NA | TRBV10-3 | 11 | TRBD1 | CAIKQGPEAFF | TGTGCCATAAAACAGGGGCCTGAAGCTTTCTTT
TRBJ2-4 | NA | TRBV10-3 | 11 | NA | CAISDGNIQYF | TGTGCCATCAGTGACGGGAACATTCAGTACTTC
TRBJ2-7 | NA | TRBV5-6 | 19 | TRBD2 | CASSLVGLAGVMSSYEQYF | TGTGCCAGCAGCTTGGTGGGACTAGCGGGGGTCATGAGCTCCTACGAGCAGTACTTC
TRBJ2-5 | NA | TRBV7-9 | 11 | NA | CASSPGLTQYF | TGTGCCAGCAGCCCAGGGTTGACCCAGTACTTC
TRBJ2-2 | NA | TRBV14 | 17 | TRBD2 | CASSQDAGGSLTGELFF | TGTGCCAGCAGCCAAGATGCGGGGGGGTCCCTCACCGGGGAGCTGTTTTTT
TRBJ2-1 | NA | TRBV7-7 | 14 | NA | CASSYSGQGDEQFF | TGTGCTAGCAGCTATAGCGGTCAGGGCGATGAGCAGTTCTTC
TRBJ1-2 | NA | TRBV27 | 17 | NA | CASSQQNTGATNYGYTF | TGTGCCAGCAGTCAACAAAACACAGGCGCTACTAACTATGGCTACACCTTC
TRBJ2-2 | NA | TRBV2 | 16 | TRBD1 | CASSEGRQGRAGELFF | TGTGCCAGCAGTGAAGGAAGACAGGGAAGGGCCGGGGAGCTGTTTTTT
TRBJ1-6 | few | TRBV14 | 15 | NA | CASSQDSSYNSPLHF | TGTGCCAGCAGCCAAGACAGCTCCTATAATTCACCCCTCCACTTT
TRBJ2-7 | NA | TRBV7-2 | 15 | TRBD2 | CASSGTSGVSYEQYF | TGTGCCAGCAGCGGAACCAGCGGGGTATCCTACGAGCAGTACTTC
TRBJ2-1 | NA | TRBV18 | 15 | TRBD2 | CASGRLAGGDNEQFF | TGTGCCAGCGGCCGACTAGCGGGCGGAGACAATGAGCAGTTCTTC
TRBJ2-7 | NA | TRBV21-1 | 16 | NA | CASSKEVRAISYEQYF | TGTGCCAGCAGCAAAGAAGTCAGGGCCATCTCCTACGAGCAGTACTTC
TRBJ2-1 | NA | TRBV4-1 | 18 | TRBD2 | CASSQDPLAGSSYNEQFF | TGCGCCAGCAGCCAAGACCCTCTAGCGGGGAGCTCCTACAATGAGCAGTTCTTC
TRBJ1-1 | NA | TRBV14 | 13 | NA | CASSQQHNTEAFF | TGTGCCAGCAGCCAACAACATAACACTGAAGCTTTCTTT
TRBJ2-3 | NA | TRBV5-6 | 15 | NA | CASSLEASGTDTQYF | TGTGCCAGCAGCTTGGAGGCTAGCGGCACAGATACGCAGTATTTT
TRBJ1-6 | NA | TRBV19 | 14 | TRBD1 | CASSKGQTYSPLHF | TGTGCCAGTAGTAAGGGACAGACCTATTCACCCCTCCACTTT
TRBJ1-1 | NA | TRBV27 | 16 | TRBD1 | CASSLETGGLNTEAFF | TGTGCCAGCAGTTTAGAAACAGGGGGCCTGAACACTGAAGCTTTCTTT
TRBJ2-1 | NA | TRBV4-2 | 19 | TRBD2 | CASSQVYQREDALYNEQFF | TGTGCCAGCAGCCAAGTCTATCAGCGGGAGGACGCTTTGTACAATGAGCAGTTCTTC
TRBJ1-1 | NA | TRBV18 | 15 | NA | CASSPGGLLNTEAFF | TGTGCCAGCTCACCGGGGGGACTTCTGAACACTGAAGCTTTCTTT
TRBJ1-2 | NA | TRBV10-3 | 14 | TRBD1 | CAISEMDRASGYTF | TGTGCCATCAGTGAGATGGACAGGGCAAGCGGCTACACCTTC
TRBJ2-3 | NA | TRBV11-2 | 15 | NA | CASSRGGSSTDTQYF | TGTGCCAGCAGCAGGGGAGGATCTAGCACAGATACGCAGTATTTT
TRBJ1-2 | NA | TRBV25-1 | 14 | NA | CASSEQTANYGYTF | TGTGCCAGCAGTGAACAGACCGCTAACTATGGCTACACCTTT
TRBJ2-1 | NA | TRBV29-1 | 13 | TRBD2 | CSAGGAGHNEQFF | TGCAGCGCGGGGGGAGCGGGGCACAATGAGCAGTTCTTC
TRBJ2-1 | NA | TRBV20-1 | 9 | NA | CSPGEGQFF | TGCAGTCCCGGAGAGGGGCAGTTCTTC
TRBJ2-1 | NA | TRBV10-2 | 15 | TRBD2 | CASRTSGGVYNEQFF | TGCGCCAGCAGGACTAGCGGGGGGGTGTACAATGAGCAGTTCTTC
TRBJ2-7 | few | TRBV2 | 15 | TRBD2 | CASSARRETRYEQYF | TGTGCCAGCAGTGCAAGGCGGGAGACTCGCTACGAGCAGTACTTC
TRBJ1-4 | NA | TRBV28 | 15 | NA | CASSTTRWGDEKLFF | TGTGCCAGCAGTACTACACGGTGGGGAGATGAAAAACTGTTTTTT
TRBJ1-1 | NA | TRBV4-1 | 16 | NA | CASSQDRSTLNTEAFF | TGCGCCAGCAGCCAAGATCGGTCCACCTTGAACACTGAAGCTTTCTTT